The 27 T cell receptor beta chains below come from one sample, sequenced in a study of shared T cell receptors in the human thymus. This table comes from immunoSEQ multiplex PCR, and its TCRdb copy is limited to in-frame clones, with some not included. The sample holds about 710,000 clones, approximately 89% seen once. The data also belong to a second study, concerning human thymus T cells.

Source material: thymocytes. These receptors were collected from a boy in the first two years of life with a congenital heart defect.

The chain couples TRBV4-3 to TRBJ2-5; 10 positions match TRBD2. Germline V gives CDR1 LGHNA, CDR2 YSLEER. V was clipped by 4 bases and J by 2 bases; unmatched bases: 1. The CDR3 contains 14 residues. CDR3 sequence (DNA): TGCGCCAGCAGCCCGACTAGCGGGCAAGAGACCCAGTACTTC. This translates into CASSPTSGQETQYF.

V usage is TRBV10-3 and J usage is TRBJ2-2, with a weak D call TRBD1 (7 bases). Germline CDR1 is ENHRY and CDR2 is SYGVKD. CDR3 size: 14 residues. Trimming cost V 6 bases and J 3 bases, with 11 bases left between them. CDR3 bases: TGTGCCATCAGGCGGGACAGATACACCGGGGAGCTGTTTTTT. Translated: CAIRRDRYTGELFF.

The rearrangement links TRBV11-2 to TRBJ1-3, with no clear D. The CDR3 loop spans 18 amino acids. Germline CDR1 SGHAT, CDR2 FQNNGV. Deletions cut 1 base from V and 0 bases from J, with 16 bases between. CDR3 amino acids: CASSLVVSRESSGNTIYF. The CDR3 region has the DNA TGTGCCAGCAGCTTAGTCGTTAGTCGGGAGAGCTCTGGAAACACCATATATTTT.

The chain recombines TRBV5-6 with TRBJ2-3; TRBD1 matches 10 bases. The CDR3 has 17 amino acids. The V segment lost 4 bases and the J segment 4 bases; nucleotides outside the gene matches: 12. Germline V gene lookup returns CDR1 SGHDT and CDR2 YYEEEE. For the CDR3, the DNA is TGTGCCAGCAGCACGGGACAGGGGTATCAGGGGCCAGATACGCAGTATTTT. Its translation: CASSTGQGYQGPDTQYF.

V and J are TRBV4-1 and TRBJ1-4, with D possibly matching TRBD1 (6 bases). Germline CDR1 and CDR2: MGHRA and YSYEKL. V was trimmed by 2 bases and J by 3 bases, leaving 22 bases between them. The CDR3 is 19 amino acids. DNA of the CDR3: TGCGCCAGCAGCCAATGGGTGGACAGACTCCCCGGGGCTAATGAAAAACTGTTTTTT. Its translation is CASSQWVDRLPGANEKLFF.

This sequence joins TRBV9 and TRBJ2-7, with 15 bases lining up with TRBD2. Losses at the gene ends were 3 bases for V and 0 bases for J; bases not matched to a gene: 13. CDR1 and CDR2 from the germline V gene are SGDLS and YYNGEE. This CDR3 has 20 residues. The CDR3 reads CASSADSGTSGRKSSYEQYF. The CDR3 DNA reads as TGTGCCAGCAGCGCAGATTCCGGGACTAGCGGGAGGAAGAGCTCCTACGAGCAGTACTTC.

This chain links TRBV5-1 with TRBJ2-1; 11 bases are a match to TRBD2. The V gene end was trimmed by 4 bases and the J gene end by 3 bases; junction bases not matched to a gene: 6. Germline V gene sequence: CDR1 SGHRS, CDR2 YFSETQ. The CDR3 has 16 residues. As DNA, the CDR3 is TGCGCCAGCAGCCCTCCGGGACTAGCGGACTACAATGAGCAGTTCTTC. Protein sequence: CASSPPGLADYNEQFF.

In this sample, this clone turned up once. The V and J genes are TRBV4-3 and TRBJ2-7; 8 bases agree with TRBD2. V was pared by 0 bases and J by 3 bases, with 4 bases of the junction left unmatched. The germline V gene encodes CDR1 LGHNA and CDR2 YSLEER. The CDR3 covers 15 residues. The CDR3 nucleotides read TGCGCCAGCAGCCAAGAGGGACTAGGTGGCTACGAGCAGTACTTC. Protein sequence: CASSQEGLGGYEQYF.

For this clone: This CDR3 is also generated by other DNA sequences in the sample. The chain links TRBV28 to TRBJ2-7; the D gene is possibly TRBD1 (6 bases). Per the germline V gene, CDR1 is MDHEN and CDR2 is SYDVKM. CDR3 length equals 14 residues. The V end lost 2 bases, the J end lost 2 bases, and 10 bases lay between the germline ends. CDR3: CASSLQGLPYEQYF. In nucleotides, the CDR3 is TGTGCCAGCAGTTTACAGGGGCTACCCTACGAGCAGTACTTC.

The chain uses TRBV28 and TRBJ2-5, with D uncertain. V lost 7 bases and J lost 0, with 3 bases in between. From germline, CDR1 is MDHEN and CDR2 SYDVKM. The CDR3 is 11 amino acids. This CDR3 reads CASTNQETQYF. CDR3 DNA sequence: TGTGCCAGCACCAACCAAGAGACCCAGTACTTC.

This clone was observed a few times. This chain joins TRBV15 and TRBJ2-1, with 16 bases aligning to TRBD2. Per germline, CDR1 LNHNV and CDR2 YYDKDF (reference sequence). The length of the CDR3 is 17 residues. Germline trimming cut 0 bases from V and 9 bases from J; bases unmatched to any gene: 5. This chain's CDR3 is CATSRDRGTSGRGEQFF. The CDR3 DNA sequence: TGTGCCACCAGCAGAGATCGTGGGACTAGCGGGAGGGGTGAGCAGTTCTTC.

The rearrangement joins TRBV7-2 to TRBJ2-7, with 8 bases matching TRBD2. CDR3 length: 16 residues. Per the germline V gene, CDR1 is SGHTA and CDR2 is FQGNSA. The trim removed 0 bases at V and 1 base at J, leaving 5 bases unmatched. CDR3 sequence reads: CASSLAQRESSYEQYF. For the CDR3, the DNA is TGTGCCAGCAGCTTAGCCCAGCGGGAGTCATCCTACGAGCAGTACTTC.

This clone has a single count. V is TRBV28 and J is TRBJ2-7; D not resolved. The CDR3 consists of 14 residues. Trimming cost V 5 bases and J 4 bases, with 15 bases left between them. Germline V gene sequence: CDR1 MDHEN, CDR2 SYDVKM. The CDR3 protein is CASSPSIADYEQYF. DNA of the CDR3: TGTGCCAGCAGTCCCTCAATAGCAGATTACGAGCAGTACTTC.

The chain employs TRBV6-6 and TRBJ2-3; the D gene is possibly TRBD1 (5 bases). Germline CDR1 reads MNHNY; CDR2 reads SVGAGI (reference sequence). Trimming left V 5 bases short and J 3 bases short, with 12 bases between. The CDR3 length is 14 residues. The chain's CDR3 is CASSPGHSTDTQYF. In nucleotides, the CDR3 is TGTGCCAGCAGTCCTGGACATTCAACAGATACGCAGTATTTT.

V is TRBV27 and J is TRBJ2-1, with 7 nucleotides matching TRBD2. V lost 2 bases, J lost 2 bases, and 12 bases stayed unmatched. The germline V gene has CDR1 MNHEY and CDR2 SMNVEV (reference sequence). The CDR3 length is 18 residues. The CDR3 region has the DNA TGTGCCAGCAGTTTAACCCCCCCCGGACTAGAGGCCTACAATGAGCAGTTCTTC. Protein: CASSLTPPGLEAYNEQFF.

This chain links TRBV10-3 with TRBJ1-2; 11 nucleotides match TRBD1. The CDR3 runs to 15 residues. Per the germline V gene, CDR1 is ENHRY and CDR2 is SYGVKD. V was clipped by 3 bases and J by 8 bases; unmatched bases: 8. In nucleotides, the CDR3 is TGTGCCATCAGTGATCCCACGGACAGGGGGCCCGGCTACACCTTC. This gives the protein CAISDPTDRGPGYTF.

Here the CDR3 DNA reads TGTGCCAGCAAGGTGGAAGGAGGACTAGCGGGAGTGAAGGGCGAGCAGTACTTC. This encodes CASKVEGGLAGVKGEQYF. The chain links TRBV2 to TRBJ2-7; 13 nucleotides match TRBD2. The V segment lost 7 bases and the J segment 6 bases; nucleotides outside the gene matches: 18. There are 18 residues in the CDR3. Germline loops: CDR1 SNHLY, CDR2 FYNNEI.

This chain joins TRBV5-1 and TRBJ2-3; 10 bases are shared with TRBD1. Germline-derived CDR1 and CDR2 are SGHRS and YFSETQ. The junction had 4 bases not matched to a gene; V was cut back by 4 bases and J by 2 bases. The CDR3 consists of 15 residues. CDR3 DNA sequence: TGCGCCAGCAGCGCCGGACAGGGGGTCACAGATACGCAGTATTTT. Amino acid sequence: CASSAGQGVTDTQYF.

The V gene is TRBV5-6, the J gene TRBJ2-5; D not certain. Germline CDR1 is SGHDT and CDR2 is YYEEEE. V was clipped by 4 bases and J by 2 bases, with 12 bases between them. This CDR3 has 14 residues. CDR3 nucleotides: TGTGCCAGCAGCCATACTGATCATCAAGAGACCCAGTACTTC. Its protein is CASSHTDHQETQYF.

V and J are TRBV7-9 and TRBJ1-4; D is possibly TRBD1 (6 bases). The V end was cut by 6 bases, the J end by 8 bases, with 10 bases between. The germline CDR1 and CDR2 sequences are SEHNR and FQNEAQ (reference sequence). The CDR3 length is 12 residues. The chain's CDR3 is CASSSTGEKLFF. The CDR3 DNA is TGTGCCAGCAGTTCAACAGGGGAAAAACTGTTTTTT. Full variable domain (outside the CDR3, taken from reference TRBV7-9 and TRBJ1-4): DTGVSQNPRHKITKRGQNVTFRCDPISEHNRLYWYRQTLGQGPEFLTYFQNEAQLEKSRLLSDRFSAERPKGSFSTLEIQRTEQGDSAMYLCASSSTGEKLFFGSGTQLSVL.

The CDR3 DNA sequence: TGTGCCAGCAGTACACCCGGAAGCGGGGTGCACGAGCAGTACTTC. It translates to CASSTPGSGVHEQYF. The rearrangement joins TRBV6-5 to TRBJ2-7, with TRBD2 identical over 7 bases. V lost 5 bases to trimming and J lost 5 bases; unmatched junction nucleotides: 12. CDR1 is MNHEY and CDR2 is SVGAGI in the germline V gene. The length of the CDR3 is 15 residues.

The genes are TRBV27 and TRBJ1-3; no firm D call. V was shortened by 5 bases and J by 4 bases, with 12 bases between the two germline ends. This CDR3 region has 14 residues. CDR1 is MNHEY and CDR2 is SMNVEV in the germline V gene (reference sequence). CDR3 protein: CASSPMGLGNTIYF. CDR3 DNA sequence: TGTGCCAGCAGTCCGATGGGCCTCGGAAACACCATATATTTT.

In its sample, this clone was seen a few times. V usage is TRBV18 and J usage is TRBJ1-5; 9 bases agree with TRBD1. Germline CDR1 and CDR2: KGHSH and LQKENI. The junction had 8 bases not matched to a gene; V was cut back by 3 bases and J by 8 bases. The CDR3 extends over 15 amino acids. DNA for the CDR3: TGTGCCAGCTCACCCGGGACAGGGTGGTCTGAGCCCCAGCATTTT. Residues: CASSPGTGWSEPQHF.

The J gene is TRBJ1-1, the V gene TRBV7-6; a possible D gene is TRBD1 (6 bases). This CDR3 is 15 amino acids long. CDR1 and CDR2 from the germline V gene are SGHVS and FNYEAQ. With 3 bases removed from V and 1 base from J, the gap between germline ends came to 12 bases. The CDR3 protein is CASSFRGGENTEAFF. DNA of the CDR3: TGTGCCAGCAGCTTCAGGGGTGGCGAGAACACTGAAGCTTTCTTT. The full variable domain, with the rest looked up from reference TRBV7-6 and TRBJ1-1, is GAGVSQSPRYKVTKRGQDVALRCDPISGHVSLYWYRQALGQGPEFLTYFNYEAQQDKSGLPNDRFSAERPEGSISTLTIQRTEQRDSAMYRCASSFRGGENTEAFFGQGTRLTVV.

This rearrangement joins TRBV7-2 to TRBJ1-5; no clear D gene. V shed 1 base and J shed 5 bases, with 12 bases lying between them. Germline values: CDR1 SGHTA, CDR2 FQGNSA. This CDR3 is built from 15 residues. The CDR3 region has the DNA TGTGCCAGCAGCTTAGGAAGGAGGGTTGATCAGCCCCAGCATTTT. Translation: CASSLGRRVDQPQHF.

The rearrangement joins TRBV5-6 to TRBJ2-5; a weak D match, TRBD1 (6 bases). Germline V gene lookup returns CDR1 SGHDT and CDR2 YYEEEE. This CDR3 has 17 residues. V gave up 0 bases and J gave up 1 base, with 16 bases separating them. CDR3 amino acids: CASSLAWGLNLQETQYF. DNA of the CDR3: TGTGCCAGCAGCTTGGCGTGGGGGCTTAATCTCCAAGAGACCCAGTACTTC.

This chain joins TRBV4-2 and TRBJ1-6; D possibly corresponds to TRBD1 (5 bases). The V gene lost 1 base and the J gene lost 9 bases, with 10 bases spanning the gap. The CDR3 is made up of 14 amino acids. Looked up from germline, CDR1 is LGHNA and CDR2 is YNFKEQ. CDR3 sequence reads: CASSQGTGGSPLHF. The CDR3 DNA reads TGTGCCAGCAGCCAAGGGACCGGGGGTTCACCCCTCCACTTT.